This T cell receptor beta chain emerged from a study of PD-1 blockade in classical Hodgkin lymphoma. V dropped 6 bases and J dropped 7 bases, with 16 bases sitting between them. This CDR3 has 14 amino acids. Germline-derived CDR1 and CDR2 are SGHAT and FQNNGV. Overall study results and limits: The study reported lower baseline TCR diversity in newly diagnosed patients than in healthy donors.

Data came from immunoSEQ multiplex PCR; TCRdb stores just in-frame clones and leaves some out. The sample yields approximately 35,000 clones, roughly 94% seen once. Time point meaning: newly diagnosed, previously untreated cHL patient sample. To note about this clone: Its specificity is unknown.

The sample comprised peripheral blood mononuclear cells (PBMCs). The chain joins TRBV11-2 to TRBJ2-1; the D gene is possibly TRBD1 (7 bases). The receptor was derived from a human donor with classical Hodgkin lymphoma. Here the CDR3 DNA reads TGTGCCAGCAGTTCCCTACAGGGGAGGAATGAGCAGTTCTTC. Translation: CASSSLQGRNEQFF.